This T cell receptor (beta chain) comes out of a study of T cell responses to AZD1222 COVID-19 vaccine (dated by TCRdb to the early 2020s). Broadly, across the study: AZD1222 recipients whose second dose came at about 4 weeks and those whose second dose came at about 12 weeks were combined into one group, since spike-specific TCR depth and breadth did not differ between the two schedules. Trial participants were enrolled by age into subgroups of 18-55, 56-69 and 70-plus years, and approximately 150, 30 and 60 TCR-sequenced participants, respectively, were included in these subgroups. TCR sequencing covered over 230 trial participants: 200 to 220 given two doses of AZD1222 and 26 given two doses of MenACWY control vaccine.

Points on this clone: There is no known antigen for this receptor. The sample holds no much larger clone one base away, and base qualities are not on file.

The sample's time point label, in plain terms: baseline before first vaccination. Vaccinee samples came from UK trials COV001 and COV002, including a single-blind randomized controlled phase 2/3 trial of AZD1222 (ChAdOx1 nCoV-19) in healthy adults. For TCRbeta chain sequencing, PBMC samples were collected from trial participants at day 0 and at day 28 after the second dose. Taken from cysteine to phenylalanine, the CDR3 has 17 residues. Solely the CDR3 DNA is kept, with 51 bases framed from the first base. For CDR1 and CDR2, the germline V gene lists SGHTA and FQGNSA. A distance of 17 bases separates the germline ends of V and J, which lose 0 bases and 4 bases respectively. The CDR3 regions of human TCRbeta chains were analyzed by immunosequencing. As for how the authors treated the data: TCRs in the repertoires were compared against a reference library of SARS-CoV-2-specific TCRs that had been generated with the MIRA antigen-specificity platform. Breadth meant the fraction of unique TCRs that were SARS-CoV-2-associated, whereas depth meant the fraction of total T cells that were SARS-CoV-2-associated. Each spike-specific TCR was assigned to its reactive spike region and to a CD4 or CD8 class using the MIRA data. Log10-transformed breadth and depth values were compared by one-way ANOVA with Sidak's multiple comparisons tests. TCRdb limited this immuneACCESS table to in-frame rearrangements with V and J called. A share of clones is missing; checked studies link under half to unresolved V genes, and the rest is unexplained. D and trimming were read from the DNA, whereas the V and J calls and clone size are those reported in that table. The sample profile shows 50,000 or so clones; 75% to 90% of them were found once. The ten largest account for roughly 15% of the sample.

Here is what the overall study found, with its caveats: Conclusions about previously exposed vaccinees were limited because only six AZD1222 recipients were SARS-CoV-2 seropositive at baseline. Participants were mostly white British, with more females than males. The authors suggested clonal diversity may have been underestimated. In the small 56-69-year group, the increase in depth fell short of significance, most likely because of low power. After two AZD1222 doses, both the breadth and the depth of spike-specific TCRs were significantly higher than at day 0 and than in MenACWY recipients. Reportedly, close to half of the unique spike-specific TCRs recognized epitopes lying outside the regions that are mutated in the B.1.351 and B.1.1.7 variants. The whole spike protein was spanned by vaccine-associated CD4 TCRs, and dominant responses were seen in regions 160-218 and 743-854. Because no samples from the day 14 peak response were available, repertoires could be characterized only after the peak T cell response.

The sequence was collected from an adult in good health. The chain is assembled from TRBV7-2 and TRBJ2-3; the best D guess is TRBD2, with 5 bases matching. Sequencing used peripheral blood, obtained on day 0 of AZD1222 vaccination. The CDR3 reads CASSLARVGVGPDTQYF. The nucleotides read TGTGCCAGCAGCTTAGCACGAGTGGGAGTGGGTCCAGATACGCAGTATTTT.